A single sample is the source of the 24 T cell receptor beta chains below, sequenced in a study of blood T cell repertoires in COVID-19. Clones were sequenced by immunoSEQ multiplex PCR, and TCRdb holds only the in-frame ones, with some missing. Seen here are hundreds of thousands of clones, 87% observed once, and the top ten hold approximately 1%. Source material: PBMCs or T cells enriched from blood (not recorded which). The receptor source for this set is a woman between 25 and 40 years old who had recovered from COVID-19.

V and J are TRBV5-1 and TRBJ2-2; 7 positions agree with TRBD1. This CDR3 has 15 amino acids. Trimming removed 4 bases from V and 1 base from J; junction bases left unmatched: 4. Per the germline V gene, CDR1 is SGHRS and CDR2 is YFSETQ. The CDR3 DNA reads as TGCGCCAGCAGCCCACGACAGGGGAACACCGGGGAGCTGTTTTTT. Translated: CASSPRQGNTGELFF.

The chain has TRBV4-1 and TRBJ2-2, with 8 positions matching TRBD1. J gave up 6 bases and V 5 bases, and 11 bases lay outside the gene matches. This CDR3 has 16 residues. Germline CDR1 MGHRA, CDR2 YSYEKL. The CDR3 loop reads CASSLQGAPAAGELFF. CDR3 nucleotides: TGCGCCAGCAGCTTGCAGGGGGCGCCGGCCGCCGGGGAGCTGTTTTTT.

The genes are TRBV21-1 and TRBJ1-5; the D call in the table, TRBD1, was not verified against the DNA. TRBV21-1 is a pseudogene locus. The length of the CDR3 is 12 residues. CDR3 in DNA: TGTGCCGCCACCCAGAGCAATCAGCCCCAGCATTTT. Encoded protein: CAATQSNQPQHF.

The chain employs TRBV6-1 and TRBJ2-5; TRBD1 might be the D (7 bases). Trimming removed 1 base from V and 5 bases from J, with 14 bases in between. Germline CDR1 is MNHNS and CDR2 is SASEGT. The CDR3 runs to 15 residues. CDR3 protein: CASSEDPGGYETQYF. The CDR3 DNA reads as TGTGCCAGCAGTGAAGACCCAGGGGGGTATGAGACCCAGTACTTC.

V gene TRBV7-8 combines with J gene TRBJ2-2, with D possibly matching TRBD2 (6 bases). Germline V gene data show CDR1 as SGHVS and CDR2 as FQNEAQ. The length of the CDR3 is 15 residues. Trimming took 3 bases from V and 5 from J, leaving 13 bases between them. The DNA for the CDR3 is TGTGCCAGCAGCTTCTCGCCAGGGACTACCGGGGAGCTGTTTTTT. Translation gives CASSFSPGTTGELFF.

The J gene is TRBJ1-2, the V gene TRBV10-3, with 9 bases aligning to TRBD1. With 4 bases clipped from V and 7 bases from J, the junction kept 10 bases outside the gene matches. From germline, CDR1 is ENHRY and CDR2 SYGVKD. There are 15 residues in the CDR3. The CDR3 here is CAISATPDRGGGYTF. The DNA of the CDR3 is TGTGCCATCAGTGCGACCCCGGACAGGGGAGGTGGCTACACCTTC.

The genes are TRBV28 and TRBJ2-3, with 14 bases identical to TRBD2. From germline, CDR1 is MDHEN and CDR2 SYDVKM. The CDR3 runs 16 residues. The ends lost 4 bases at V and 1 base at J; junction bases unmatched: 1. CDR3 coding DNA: TGTGCCAGCAGTTCGGGACTAGCGGGGGGCACAGATACGCAGTATTTT. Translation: CASSSGLAGGTDTQYF.

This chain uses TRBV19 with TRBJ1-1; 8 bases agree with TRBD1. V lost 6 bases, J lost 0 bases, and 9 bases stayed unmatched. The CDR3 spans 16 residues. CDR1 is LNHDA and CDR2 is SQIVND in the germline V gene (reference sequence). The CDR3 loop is CASRLGQVFMNTEAFF. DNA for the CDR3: TGTGCCAGTAGGCTGGGACAGGTGTTCATGAACACTGAAGCTTTCTTT.

In nucleotides, the CDR3 is TGTGCCAGCTCAGTATCGGACAGTTACACTGAAGCTTTCTTT. Translating it yields CASSVSDSYTEAFF. The chain couples TRBV18 to TRBJ1-1; perhaps TRBD1 as D (6 bases). Germline lookup yields CDR1 KGHSH and CDR2 LQKENI. CDR3 length: 14 residues. V was cut by 5 bases and J by 3 bases, with 13 bases left in between. The whole variable domain, filled in from reference TRBV18 and TRBJ1-1, reads NAGVMQNPRHLVRRRGQEARLRCSPMKGHSHVYWYRQLPEEGLKFMVYLQKENIIDESGMPKERFSAEFPKEGPSILRIQQVVRGDSAAYFCASSVSDSYTEAFFGQGTRLTVV.

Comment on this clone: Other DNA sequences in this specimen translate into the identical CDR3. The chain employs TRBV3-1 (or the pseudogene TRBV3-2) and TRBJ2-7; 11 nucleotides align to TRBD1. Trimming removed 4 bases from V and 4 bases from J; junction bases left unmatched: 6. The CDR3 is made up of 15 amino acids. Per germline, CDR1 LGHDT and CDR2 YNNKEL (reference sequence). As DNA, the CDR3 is TGTGCCAGCAGCCGGTCCGGGACAGGGGGTTACGAGCAGTACTTC. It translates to CASSRSGTGGYEQYF.

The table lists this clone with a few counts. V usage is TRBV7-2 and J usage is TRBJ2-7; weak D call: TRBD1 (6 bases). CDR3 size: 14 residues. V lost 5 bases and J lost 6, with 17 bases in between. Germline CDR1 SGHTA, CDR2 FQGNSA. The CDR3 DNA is TGTGCCAGCAGCCGGCCCGGAGTAGGGGGCGAGCAGTACTTC. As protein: CASSRPGVGGEQYF.

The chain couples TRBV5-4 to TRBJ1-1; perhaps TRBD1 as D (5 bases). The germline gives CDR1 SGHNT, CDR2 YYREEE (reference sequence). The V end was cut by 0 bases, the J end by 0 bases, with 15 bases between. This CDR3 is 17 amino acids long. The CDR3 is CASSLGGVSVLNTEAFF. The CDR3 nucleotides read TGTGCCAGCAGCTTGGGGGGGGTTTCGGTCTTGAACACTGAAGCTTTCTTT.

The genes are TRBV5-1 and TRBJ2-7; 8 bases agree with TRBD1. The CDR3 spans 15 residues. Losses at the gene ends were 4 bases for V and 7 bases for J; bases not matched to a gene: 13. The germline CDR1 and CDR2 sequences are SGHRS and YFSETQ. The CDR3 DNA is TGCGCCAGCAGCGCCGGACAGGGCCCCCCGGGGGAGCAGTACTTC. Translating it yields CASSAGQGPPGEQYF. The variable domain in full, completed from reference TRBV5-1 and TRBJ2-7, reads KAGVTQTPRYLIKTRGQQVTLSCSPISGHRSVSWYQQTPGQGLQFLFEYFSETQRNKGNFPGRFSGRQFSNSRSEMNVSTLELGDSALYLCASSAGQGPPGEQYFGPGTRLTVT.

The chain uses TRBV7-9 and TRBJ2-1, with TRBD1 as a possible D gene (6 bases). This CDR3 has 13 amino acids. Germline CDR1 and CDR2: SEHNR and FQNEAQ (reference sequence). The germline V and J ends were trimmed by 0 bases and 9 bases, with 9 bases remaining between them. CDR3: CASSLAGAAEQFF. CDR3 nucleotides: TGTGCCAGCAGCTTAGCGGGGGCCGCTGAGCAGTTCTTC.

CDR3 sequence (DNA): TGTGCCAGCAAACAGGAAAGGGGGACCGGGGAGCTGTTTTTT. Protein sequence: CASKQERGTGELFF. This chain links TRBV2 with TRBJ2-2, with D possibly matching TRBD1 (6 bases). CDR3 size: 14 residues. Germline lookup yields CDR1 SNHLY and CDR2 FYNNEI. Trimming stripped 7 bases from V and 5 bases from J, with 14 bases between.

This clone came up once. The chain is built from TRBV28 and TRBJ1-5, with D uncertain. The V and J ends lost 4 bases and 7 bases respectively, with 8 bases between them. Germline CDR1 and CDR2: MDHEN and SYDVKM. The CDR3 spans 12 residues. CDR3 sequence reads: CASSSSKQPQHF. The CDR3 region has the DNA TGTGCCAGCAGTTCATCCAAACAGCCCCAGCATTTT.

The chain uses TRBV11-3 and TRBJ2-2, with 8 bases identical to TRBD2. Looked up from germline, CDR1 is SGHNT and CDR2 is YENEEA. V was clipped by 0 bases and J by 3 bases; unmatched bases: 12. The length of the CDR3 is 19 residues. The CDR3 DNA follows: TGTGCCAGCAGCTTAGATCGTGGGCCTAGCGGGTCCTACACCGGGGAGCTGTTTTTT. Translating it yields CASSLDRGPSGSYTGELFF.

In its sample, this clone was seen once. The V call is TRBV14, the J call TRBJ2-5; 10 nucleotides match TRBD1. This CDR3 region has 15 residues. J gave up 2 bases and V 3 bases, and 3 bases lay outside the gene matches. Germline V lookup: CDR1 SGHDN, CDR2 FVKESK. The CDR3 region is CASSQEDRGQETQYF. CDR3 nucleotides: TGTGCCAGCAGCCAGGAGGACAGGGGGCAAGAGACCCAGTACTTC.

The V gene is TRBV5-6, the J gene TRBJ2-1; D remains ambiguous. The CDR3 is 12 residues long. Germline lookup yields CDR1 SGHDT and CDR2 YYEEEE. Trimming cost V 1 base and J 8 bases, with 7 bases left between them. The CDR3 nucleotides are TGTGCCAGCAGCTTGTTCAGCGATGAGCAGTTCTTC. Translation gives CASSLFSDEQFF.

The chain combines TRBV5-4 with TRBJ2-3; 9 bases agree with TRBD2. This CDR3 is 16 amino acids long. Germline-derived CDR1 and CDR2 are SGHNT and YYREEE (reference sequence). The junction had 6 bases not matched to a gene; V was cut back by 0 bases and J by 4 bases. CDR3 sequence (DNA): TGTGCCAGCAGCTTGGATTCGCGGGGGGGCCCAGATACGCAGTATTTT. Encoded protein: CASSLDSRGGPDTQYF. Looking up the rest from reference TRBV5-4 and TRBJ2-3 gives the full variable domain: ETGVTQSPTHLIKTRGQQVTLRCSSQSGHNTVSWYQQALGQGPQFIFQYYREEENGRGNFPPRFSGLQFPNYSSELNVNALELDDSALYLCASSLDSRGGPDTQYFGPGTRLTVL.

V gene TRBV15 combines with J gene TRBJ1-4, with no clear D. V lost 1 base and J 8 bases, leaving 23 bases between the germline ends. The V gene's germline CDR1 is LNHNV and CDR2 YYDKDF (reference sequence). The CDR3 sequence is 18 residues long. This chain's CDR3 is CATSRAFVGLTTGEKLFF. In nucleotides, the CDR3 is TGTGCCACCAGCAGAGCGTTCGTAGGCCTGACGACGGGAGAAAAACTGTTTTTT.

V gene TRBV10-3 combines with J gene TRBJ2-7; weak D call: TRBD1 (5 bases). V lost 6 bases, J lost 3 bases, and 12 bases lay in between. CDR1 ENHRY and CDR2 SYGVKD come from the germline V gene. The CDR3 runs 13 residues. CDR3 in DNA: TGTGCCATCAGGGACATTGGGAACTACGAGCAGTACTTC. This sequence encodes CAIRDIGNYEQYF.

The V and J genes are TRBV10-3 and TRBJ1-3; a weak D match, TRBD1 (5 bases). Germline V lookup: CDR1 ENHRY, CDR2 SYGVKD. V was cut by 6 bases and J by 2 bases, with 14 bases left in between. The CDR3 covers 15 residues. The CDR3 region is CAIRGDGEAGNTIYF. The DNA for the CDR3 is TGTGCCATCAGGGGGGACGGGGAGGCTGGAAACACCATATATTTT.

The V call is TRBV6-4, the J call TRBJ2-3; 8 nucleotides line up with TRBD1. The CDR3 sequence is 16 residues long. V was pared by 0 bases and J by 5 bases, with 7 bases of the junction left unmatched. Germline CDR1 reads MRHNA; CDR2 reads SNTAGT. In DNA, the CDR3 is TGTGCCAGCAGTGACTCGGGGACAGGTCTTCTAGATACGCAGTATTTT. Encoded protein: CASSDSGTGLLDTQYF.